The clone carrying this TCR beta chain appeared a few times. Its antigen is still unknown. The trim removed 2 bases at V and 1 base at J, leaving 12 bases unmatched. Germline V gene sequence: CDR1 MNHGY, CDR2 SAAAGT. The CDR3 has 18 amino acids. The data stem from a study of T cells in localized non-small cell lung cancer. Whole-study results and caveats: In adjacent lung appeared a median around 54 of the top 100 tumor clones. As only one tumor region underwent sequencing, heterogeneity remains possible. Maximal T cell clonality occurred in uninvolved adjacent lung, with tumor ranking below it.

TCRdb keeps only in-frame clones here, not all; method: immunoSEQ multiplex PCR. Seen here are around 4,400 clones, around 28% observed once, and the top ten hold 4.5% to 5.5%. The J gene is TRBJ1-1, the V gene TRBV6-8, with 8 bases lining up with TRBD1. The specimen was lung tumor tissue, collected before any cancer treatment. This sequence originates from a man aged 35-75 years with stage II lung adenocarcinoma. The DNA for the CDR3 is TGTGCCAGCAGTTACACATTCCCGGGACAGGACCGGAACACTGAAGCTTTCTTT. Residues: CASSYTFPGQDRNTEAFF.